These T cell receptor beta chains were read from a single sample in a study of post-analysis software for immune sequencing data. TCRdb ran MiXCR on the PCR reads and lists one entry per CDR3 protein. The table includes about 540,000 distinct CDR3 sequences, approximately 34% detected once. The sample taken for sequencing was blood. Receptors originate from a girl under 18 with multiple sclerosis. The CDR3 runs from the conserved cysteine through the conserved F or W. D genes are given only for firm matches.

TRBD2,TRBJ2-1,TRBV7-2,CASSLGGLAGGNEQFF
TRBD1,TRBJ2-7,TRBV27,CASSVGQGSYEQYF
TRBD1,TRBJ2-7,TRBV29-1,CGGQGPEGYEQYF
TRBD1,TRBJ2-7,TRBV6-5,CASSPKRDRGSYEQYF
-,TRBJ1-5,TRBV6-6,CASSASQNLLLPQHF
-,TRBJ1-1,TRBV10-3,CAITGENTEAFF
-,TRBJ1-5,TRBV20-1,CSASQGKYSNQPQHF
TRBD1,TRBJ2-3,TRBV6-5,CASARDRDTDTQYF
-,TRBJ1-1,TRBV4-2,CASSQPEGSLNTEAFF
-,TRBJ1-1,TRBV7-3,CASSPRGGLNTEAFF
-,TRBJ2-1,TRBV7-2,CASSFQLEQFF
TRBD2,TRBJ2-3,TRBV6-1,CASYMTSLQAYTQYF
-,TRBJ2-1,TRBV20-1,CSAYRVSYNEQFF
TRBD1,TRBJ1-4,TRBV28,CASSSLQGRGLFF
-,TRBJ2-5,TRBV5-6,CASSWEYQETQYF
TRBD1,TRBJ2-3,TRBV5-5,CASSNPRTGWITDTQYF
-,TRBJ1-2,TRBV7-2,CASSLGTGSFNYGYTF
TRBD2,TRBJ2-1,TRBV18,CASSVLGRDEQFF
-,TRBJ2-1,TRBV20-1,CSARPYNEQFF
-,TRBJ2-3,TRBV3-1,CACSQGGTDTQYF
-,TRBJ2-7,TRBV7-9,CASSGTSIYNEQYF
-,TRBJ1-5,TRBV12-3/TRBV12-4,CASRAGTPNQPQHF
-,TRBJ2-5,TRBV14,CASSQVGQGETQYF
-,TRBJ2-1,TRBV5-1,CASSLNGGSYNEQFF
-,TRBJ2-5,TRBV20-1,CSARSGLGAGETQYF
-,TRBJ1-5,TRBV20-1,CSARVNSNQPQHF
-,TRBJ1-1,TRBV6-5,CASSYRGWTEAFF
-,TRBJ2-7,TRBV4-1,CVSSFQQGSEQYF
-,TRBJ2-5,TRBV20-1,CSAQRWREKETQYF
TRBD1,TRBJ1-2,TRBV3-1,CASSPSGDRVNYGYTF
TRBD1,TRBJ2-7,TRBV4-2,CASSQPGQYYEQYF
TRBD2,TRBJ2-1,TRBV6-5,CTSSPRLAGTYNEQFF
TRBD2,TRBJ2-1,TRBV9,CASSSGTSGGAEQFF
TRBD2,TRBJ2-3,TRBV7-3,CASRQAGAGGQDTQYF
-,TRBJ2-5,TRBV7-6,CASRHIWRGREETQYF
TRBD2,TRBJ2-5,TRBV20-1,CSARVLAGGPAETQYF
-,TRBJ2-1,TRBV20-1,CSGFLASNNEQFF
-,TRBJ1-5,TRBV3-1,CASSPLPDQPQHF
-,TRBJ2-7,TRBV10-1,CASSEATGTSYEQYF
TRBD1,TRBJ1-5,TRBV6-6,CASSTTGSEQPQHF
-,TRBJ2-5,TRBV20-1,CSARDDGGWETQYF
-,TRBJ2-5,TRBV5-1,CASSLEYGETQYF
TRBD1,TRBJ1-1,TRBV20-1,CSGRLGQREEAFF
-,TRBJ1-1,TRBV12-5,CASASVPAITEAFF
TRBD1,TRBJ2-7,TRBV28,CASRGGTGMEEQYF
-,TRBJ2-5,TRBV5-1,CASRTGLGQETQYF
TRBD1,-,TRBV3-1,CASSRTGGRETQYF